Below, 26 T cell receptor beta chains from the same sample are listed, as sequenced in a study of blood T cell repertoires in COVID-19. Libraries were prepared by immunoSEQ multiplex PCR; TCRdb keeps only in-frame clonotypes and omits some of them. This sample has a few hundred thousand clones, with 80% to 90% found just once. The sequencing sample was made of PBMCs or T cells enriched from blood (not recorded which). The source of these receptors is a woman between 18 and 30 years old who had recovered from COVID-19.

In the case of this clone: The junction departs from the called germline gene at one end, perhaps through a read error. The chain employs TRBV7-9 and TRBJ2-1, with 12 bases lining up with TRBD1. Looked up from germline, CDR1 is SEHNR and CDR2 is FQNEAQ (reference sequence). This CDR3 is 14 amino acids long. CDR3 residues: CASSLGAPGQGAVF. The CDR3 DNA sequence: TGTGCCAGCAGCTTAGGCGCCCCGGGACAGGGGGCCGTCTTC.

The CDR3 DNA sequence: TGTGCCATCAGTGAGTCATTGGCCAGTATTGGCTACACCTTC. It translates to CAISESLASIGYTF. The chain links TRBV10-3 to TRBJ1-2; D remains unclear. Germline-derived CDR1 and CDR2 are ENHRY and SYGVKD. The CDR3 spans 14 residues. V dropped 0 bases and J dropped 7 bases, with 12 bases sitting between them.

A few counts support this clone. The rearrangement joins TRBV29-1 to TRBJ2-2; no reliable D call. The CDR3 loop spans 10 amino acids. V lost 2 bases, J lost 7 bases, and 2 bases lay in between. Looked up from germline, CDR1 is SQVTM and CDR2 is ANQGSEA. The CDR3 spells CSVELGELFF. The CDR3 bases are TGCAGCGTTGAACTCGGGGAGCTGTTTTTT.

The chain has TRBV6-6 and TRBJ1-5, with TRBD1 matching over 10 bases. From germline, CDR1 is MNHNY and CDR2 SVGAGI (reference sequence). Trimming removed 6 bases from V and 5 bases from J; junction bases left unmatched: 19. This CDR3 has 19 residues. The DNA of the CDR3 is TGTGCCAGCAGCCGATCCCCGGGACAGGGGTCATCTCCAGATCAGCCCCAGCATTTT. Translating it yields CASSRSPGQGSSPDQPQHF.

The chain joins TRBV5-1 to TRBJ1-1; D call uncertain. The V gene lost 4 bases and the J gene lost 5 bases, with 12 bases spanning the gap. This CDR3 region has 13 residues. Germline V gene sequence: CDR1 SGHRS, CDR2 YFSETQ. This chain's CDR3 is CASSLKLETEAFF. In nucleotides, the CDR3 is TGCGCCAGCAGCCTTAAGTTGGAGACTGAAGCTTTCTTT.

V usage is TRBV11-1 and J usage is TRBJ2-7; D may be TRBD2 (5 bases). The length of the CDR3 is 14 residues. Trimming removed 5 bases at V and 2 bases at J, with 13 bases between. The germline V gene has CDR1 SGHAT and CDR2 FQDESV (reference sequence). The CDR3 is CASSRVGSAYEQYF. The CDR3 nucleotides are TGTGCCAGCAGCCGAGTAGGTAGCGCCTACGAGCAGTACTTC.

This rearrangement joins TRBV19 to TRBJ1-1; no definite D call. Germline CDR1 LNHDA, CDR2 SQIVND (reference sequence). The CDR3 length is 15 residues. V lost 7 bases, J lost 1 base, and 16 bases lay in between. The CDR3 region is CASTQRRQANTEAFF. The CDR3 DNA reads as TGTGCCAGTACCCAACGCAGGCAAGCGAACACTGAAGCTTTCTTT.

The chain recombines TRBV6-4 with TRBJ2-7, with 8 bases that match TRBD1. V was pared by 4 bases and J by 4 bases, with 15 bases of the junction left unmatched. CDR3 length equals 17 residues. Germline values: CDR1 MRHNA, CDR2 SNTAGT. CDR3 sequence (DNA): TGTGCCAGCAGTGGGAGACAGGGGCGAGGTGGGGATTACGAGCAGTACTTC. This sequence encodes CASSGRQGRGGDYEQYF.

This sequence joins TRBV7-2 and TRBJ1-2, with a weak D call TRBD1 (5 bases). Germline V gene sequence: CDR1 SGHTA, CDR2 FQGNSA. The CDR3 is made up of 15 amino acids. V was cut by 0 bases and J by 3 bases, with 11 bases left in between. CDR3 sequence: CASSLAFGRDYGYTF. CDR3 nucleotides: TGTGCCAGCAGCTTAGCTTTCGGCAGGGACTATGGCTACACCTTC.

This chain links TRBV5-1 with TRBJ2-5; TRBD2 aligns across 12 bases. The V segment lost 4 bases and the J segment 0 bases; nucleotides outside the gene matches: 4. The germline V gene has CDR1 SGHRS and CDR2 YFSETQ. The CDR3 runs 16 residues. Here the CDR3 DNA reads TGCGCCAGCAGCCCCGGGACTAGCGGGTACCAAGAGACCCAGTACTTC. Its translation is CASSPGTSGYQETQYF.

This rearrangement joins TRBV4-1 to TRBJ2-5, with D possibly being TRBD2 (5 bases). CDR1 and CDR2 (germline): MGHRA, YSYEKL. This CDR3 contains 17 residues. V was pared by 0 bases and J by 1 base, with 15 bases between. The CDR3 here is CASSQDRSGPVQETQYF. For the CDR3, the DNA is TGCGCCAGCAGCCAAGATAGAAGCGGTCCTGTCCAAGAGACCCAGTACTTC.

This clone occurred once. The V gene is TRBV5-1, the J gene TRBJ2-1; 7 bases map to TRBD1. Germline CDR1 and CDR2: SGHRS and YFSETQ. The J segment lost 4 bases and the V segment lost 4 bases, leaving 5 bases of the junction unmatched. The CDR3 runs to 14 residues. The CDR3 nucleotides read TGCGCCAGCAGCCGACAGGGTCAATACAATGAGCAGTTCTTC. Protein: CASSRQGQYNEQFF.

The chain uses TRBV7-9 and TRBJ2-5, with D tentatively TRBD2 (5 bases). CDR3 length: 14 amino acids. Germline loops: CDR1 SEHNR, CDR2 FQNEAQ (reference sequence). The V gene lost 3 bases and the J gene lost 5 bases, with 13 bases spanning the gap. The CDR3 DNA follows: TGTGCCAGCAGCTTGTCCGATACTAGGGAGACCCAGTACTTC. Its translation is CASSLSDTRETQYF.

The rearrangement links TRBV28 to TRBJ1-1; TRBD1 might be the D (5 bases). The germline gives CDR1 MDHEN, CDR2 SYDVKM. The CDR3 has 13 amino acids. Trimming stripped 4 bases from V and 3 bases from J, with 9 bases between. For the CDR3, the DNA is TGTGCCAGCAGTTACAGGTCTTACACTGAAGCTTTCTTT. Its translation is CASSYRSYTEAFF.

The chain links TRBV5-1 to TRBJ2-7, with D perhaps TRBD1 (7 bases). The CDR3 consists of 15 residues. CDR1 SGHRS and CDR2 YFSETQ come from the germline V gene. Trimming pared 4 bases from V and 2 bases from J, leaving 16 bases between. The chain's CDR3 is CASSPEGQGAYEQYF. CDR3 DNA: TGCGCCAGCAGCCCGGAGGGCCAGGGGGCCTACGAGCAGTACTTC.

V is TRBV4-1 and J is TRBJ1-5, with unresolved D. Germline CDR1 and CDR2: MGHRA and YSYEKL. Trimming pared 1 base from V and 4 bases from J, leaving 11 bases between. CDR3 length: 15 amino acids. The CDR3 nucleotides read TGCGCCAGCAGCCAAGGTCGGGGTTATAATCAGCCCCAGCATTTT. Its protein is CASSQGRGYNQPQHF.

This clone came up once. The rearrangement joins TRBV11-3 to TRBJ2-3, with 11 bases identical to TRBD2. V was pared by 4 bases and J by 6 bases, with 9 bases of the junction left unmatched. The CDR3 consists of 16 residues. Germline CDR1 and CDR2: SGHNT and YENEEA. The CDR3 spells CASSWNSGGASDTQYF. The CDR3, as DNA: TGTGCCAGCAGCTGGAATAGCGGGGGGGCCTCCGATACGCAGTATTTT.

CDR3 region: CASSRDRGTDTQYF. As DNA, the CDR3 is TGCGCCAGCAGCCGGGACAGGGGAACAGATACGCAGTATTTT. This chain connects TRBV5-1 to TRBJ2-3; 10 bases are a match to TRBD1. In germline, CDR1 is SGHRS, CDR2 YFSETQ. CDR3 length: 14 residues. The V segment lost 4 bases and the J segment 3 bases; nucleotides outside the gene matches: 2.

The rearrangement joins TRBV4-1 to TRBJ1-6; a weak D match, TRBD1 (6 bases). CDR1 and CDR2 (germline): MGHRA, YSYEKL. The CDR3 runs 14 residues. V was cut by 4 bases and J by 8 bases, with 12 bases left in between. CDR3 sequence (DNA): TGCGCCAGCAGCCTCGACGACAGGCATTCACCCCTCCACTTT. Translated: CASSLDDRHSPLHF.

This clone was seen just once. The chain links TRBV3-1 (or the pseudogene TRBV3-2) to TRBJ2-5, with a tentative D call TRBD2 (5 bases). Per germline, CDR1 LGHDT and CDR2 YNNKEL (reference sequence). CDR3 size: 14 residues. V was clipped by 7 bases and J by 5 bases, with 17 bases between them. CDR3 in DNA: TGTGCCAGCATGGTCGGGGTAAATGGGGAGACCCAGTACTTC. It codes for CASMVGVNGETQYF.

This sequence joins TRBV3-1 (or the pseudogene TRBV3-2) and TRBJ1-1; no clear D. Looked up from germline, CDR1 is LGHDT and CDR2 is YNNKEL (reference sequence). The CDR3 contains 12 residues. Trimming took off 1 base at V and 8 bases at J, with 8 bases between the two ends. In nucleotides, the CDR3 is TGTGCCAGCAGCCAAGCATCGGGGGAAGCTTTCTTT. Translating gives CASSQASGEAFF.

This chain uses TRBV20-1 with TRBJ1-1; D remains unclear. Germline-derived CDR1 and CDR2 are DFQATT and SNEGSKA (reference sequence). The germline V and J ends were trimmed by 7 bases and 0 bases, with 6 bases remaining between them. This CDR3 contains 11 residues. The CDR3 reads CSDGMNTEAFF. DNA for the CDR3: TGCAGTGATGGCATGAACACTGAAGCTTTCTTT.

This sequence joins TRBV5-6 and TRBJ1-6; D is possibly TRBD1 (5 bases). Trimming took 0 bases from V and 7 from J, leaving 17 bases between them. The CDR3 consists of 17 residues. The germline gives CDR1 SGHDT, CDR2 YYEEEE. CDR3 in DNA: TGTGCCAGCAGCTTGGCCGGGGGATTGCGGAAAAATTCACCCCTCCACTTT. This translates into CASSLAGGLRKNSPLHF.

The gene calls are TRBV3-1 (or the pseudogene TRBV3-2) and TRBJ1-3, with 7 bases fitting TRBD1. J was trimmed by 0 bases and V by 4 bases; bases with no gene match: 3. This CDR3 comprises 15 residues. The V gene's germline CDR1 is LGHDT and CDR2 YNNKEL (reference sequence). In DNA, the CDR3 is TGTGCCAGCAGCCTCGGGACAGACTCTGGAAACACCATATATTTT. Translated, it gives CASSLGTDSGNTIYF.

V and J are TRBV28 and TRBJ2-7, with 7 bases fitting TRBD1. This CDR3 is built from 13 residues. CDR1 and CDR2 from the germline V gene are MDHEN and SYDVKM. The V and J ends lost 6 bases and 4 bases, in that order; junction bases with no gene match: 6. The CDR3 sequence: CASRRTGLYEQYF. As DNA, the CDR3 is TGTGCCAGCAGGAGGACAGGCCTTTACGAGCAGTACTTC.

The chain couples TRBV6-5 to TRBJ1-2; a possible D gene is TRBD1 (6 bases). Germline V gene sequence: CDR1 MNHEY, CDR2 SVGAGI. This CDR3 has 15 residues. Trimming stripped 7 bases from V and 8 bases from J, with 23 bases between. The CDR3 region has the DNA TGTGCCAGCACCCTAGGACAGACCCTTAATAGCGGCTACACCTTC. Translation gives CASTLGQTLNSGYTF.